This T cell receptor beta chain was identified during a study of cytomegalovirus exposure and HLA in healthy donors. Both 60 Vbeta primers and 13 Jbeta primers went into the PCR. The method was immunoSEQ multiplex PCR; TCRdb's version includes in-frame clones alone and lacks a portion of them. The table lists 96,000 or so clones, about 70% of them singletons, with roughly 13% in the top ten. Study-wide results and caveats: The study reported that TCR beta sequences accurately predicted HLA-A and HLA-B alleles in most subjects.

CDR1 is MNHNY and CDR2 is SVGAGI in the germline V gene (reference sequence). This CDR3 comprises 16 residues. J lost 3 bases, V lost 4 bases, and 8 bases had no gene match. About this clone itself: No antigen is known for it.

Sequences were obtained from PBMCs. The chain uses TRBV6-6 and TRBJ2-7, with TRBD2 identical over 11 bases. The source of this sequence is a woman in her seventies in good health and CMV-seropositive. DNA for the CDR3: TGTGCCAGCAGTTTTTTAGCGGGAGGGCAGAACTACGAGCAGTACTTC. Amino acids: CASSFLAGGQNYEQYF.